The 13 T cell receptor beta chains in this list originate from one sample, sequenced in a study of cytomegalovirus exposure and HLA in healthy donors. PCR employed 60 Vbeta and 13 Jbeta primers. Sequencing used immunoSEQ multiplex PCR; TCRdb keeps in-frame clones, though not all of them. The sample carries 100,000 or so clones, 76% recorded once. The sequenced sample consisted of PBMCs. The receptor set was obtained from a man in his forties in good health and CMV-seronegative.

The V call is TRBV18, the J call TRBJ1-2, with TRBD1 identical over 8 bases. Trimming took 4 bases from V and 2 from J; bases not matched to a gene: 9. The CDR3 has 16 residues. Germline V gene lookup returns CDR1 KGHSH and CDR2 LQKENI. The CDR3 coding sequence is TGTGCCAGCTCACAAAGTTACAGGGGGAACAACTATGGCTACACCTTC. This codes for CASSQSYRGNNYGYTF.

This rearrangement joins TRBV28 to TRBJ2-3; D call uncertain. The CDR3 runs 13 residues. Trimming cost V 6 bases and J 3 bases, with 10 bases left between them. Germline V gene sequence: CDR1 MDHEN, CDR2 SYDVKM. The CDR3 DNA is TGTGCCAGCAGCGCCCCAGCGACAGATACGCAGTATTTT. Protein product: CASSAPATDTQYF.

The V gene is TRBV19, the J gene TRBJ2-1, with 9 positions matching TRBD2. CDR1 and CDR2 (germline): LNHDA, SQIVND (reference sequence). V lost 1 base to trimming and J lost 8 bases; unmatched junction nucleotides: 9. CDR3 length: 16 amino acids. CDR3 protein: CASSIAGGGGEYEQFF. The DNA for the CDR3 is TGTGCCAGTAGTATAGCAGGCGGGGGGGGAGAGTATGAGCAGTTCTTC.

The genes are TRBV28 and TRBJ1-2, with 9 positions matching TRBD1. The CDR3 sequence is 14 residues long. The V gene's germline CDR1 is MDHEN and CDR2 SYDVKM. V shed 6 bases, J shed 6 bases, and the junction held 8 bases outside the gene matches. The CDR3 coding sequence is TGTGCCAGCAGAAAACAGGGGGCAGGGGATGGCTACACCTTC. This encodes CASRKQGAGDGYTF.

In nucleotides, the CDR3 is TGTGCCAGCAGTACAGGGGGGAATGGCTACACCTTC. Translated: CASSTGGNGYTF. This chain joins TRBV2 and TRBJ1-2; 8 bases align to TRBD1. Germline V gene lookup returns CDR1 SNHLY and CDR2 FYNNEI. The V and J ends lost 5 bases and 6 bases, in that order; junction bases with no gene match: 2. This CDR3 is 12 amino acids long.

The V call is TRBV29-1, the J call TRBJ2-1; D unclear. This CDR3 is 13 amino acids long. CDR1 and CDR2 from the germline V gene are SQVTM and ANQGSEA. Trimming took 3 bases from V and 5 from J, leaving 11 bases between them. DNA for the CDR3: TGCAGCGTTGAGTTCCTATCCCACAATGAGCAGTTCTTC. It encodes CSVEFLSHNEQFF.

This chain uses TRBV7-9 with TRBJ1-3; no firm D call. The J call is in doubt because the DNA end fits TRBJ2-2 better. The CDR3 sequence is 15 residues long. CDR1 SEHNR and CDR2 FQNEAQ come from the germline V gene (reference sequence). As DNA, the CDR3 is TGTGCCAGCAGAGGTAGTAGAACGAACACCGGGGAGCTGTTTTTT. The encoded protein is CASRGSRTNTGELFF.

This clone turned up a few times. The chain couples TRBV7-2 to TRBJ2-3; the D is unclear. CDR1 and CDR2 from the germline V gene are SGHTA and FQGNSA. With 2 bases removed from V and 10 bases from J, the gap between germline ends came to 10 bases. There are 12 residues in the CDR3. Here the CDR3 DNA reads TGTGCCAGCAGCTTAAGTCTAGAGGCGCAGTATTTT. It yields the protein CASSLSLEAQYF.

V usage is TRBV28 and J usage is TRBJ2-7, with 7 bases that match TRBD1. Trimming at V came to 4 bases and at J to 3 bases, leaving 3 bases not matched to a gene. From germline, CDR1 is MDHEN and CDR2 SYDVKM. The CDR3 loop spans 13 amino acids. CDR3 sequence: CASSYGQDYEQYV. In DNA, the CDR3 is TGTGCCAGCAGTTACGGACAGGACTACGAGCAGTACGTC.

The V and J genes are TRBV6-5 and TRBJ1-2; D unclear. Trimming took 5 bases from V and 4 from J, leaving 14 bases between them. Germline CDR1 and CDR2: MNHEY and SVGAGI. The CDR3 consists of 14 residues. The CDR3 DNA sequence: TGTGCCAGCAGTACCACGGGAACAGCCTATGGCTACACCTTC. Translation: CASSTTGTAYGYTF.

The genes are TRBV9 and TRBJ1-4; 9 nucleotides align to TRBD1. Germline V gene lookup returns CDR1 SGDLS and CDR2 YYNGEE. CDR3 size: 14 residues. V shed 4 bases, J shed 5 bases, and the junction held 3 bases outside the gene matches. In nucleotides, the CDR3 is TGTGCCAGCAGCCAACAGGGGGCGAATGAAAAACTGTTTTTT. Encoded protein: CASSQQGANEKLFF.

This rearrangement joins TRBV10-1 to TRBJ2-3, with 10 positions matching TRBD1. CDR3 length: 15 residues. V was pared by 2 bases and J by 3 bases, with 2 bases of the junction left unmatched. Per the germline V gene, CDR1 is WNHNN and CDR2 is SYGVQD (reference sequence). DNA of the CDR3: TGCGCCAGCAGTGAGGACAGGGGGCAAACAGATACGCAGTATTTT. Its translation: CASSEDRGQTDTQYF.

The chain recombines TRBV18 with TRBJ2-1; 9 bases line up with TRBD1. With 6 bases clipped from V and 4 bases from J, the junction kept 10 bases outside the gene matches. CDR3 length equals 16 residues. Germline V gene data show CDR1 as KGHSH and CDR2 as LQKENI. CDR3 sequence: CASSLQRTGDYNEQFF. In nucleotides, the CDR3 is TGTGCCAGCTCCCTACAAAGGACAGGGGATTACAATGAGCAGTTCTTC.